This T cell receptor (beta chain) was captured in a study of blood T cell repertoires in COVID-19 (dated by TCRdb to 2018 to 2020). Background for the entire study: Collaborator samples came from the United States, Italy and Spain and covered acute and convalescent phases of COVID-19. The prospective study material was composed of cDNA or gDNA derived from T cells, B-cell-depleted T cells, or PBMCs. Subjects who had been exposed to COVID-19, were actively infected with it, or had recovered from it provided the deeply sampled blood TCRbeta repertoires that made up the dataset. The repertoires were released in a freely available public database meant as a resource for research on the immune response to SARS-CoV-2. The samples were drawn from the first 160 participants of the ongoing ImmuneRACE study and from 950 to 1,500 subjects provided by 6 global collaborators. Nearly every sample came with metadata listing a de-identified subject ID, COVID-19 status, age in years and sex. HLA class I and class II types, where available, came from metadata supplied by the sample provider rather than from assay-based typing.

Participants in the prospective study were aged roughly 18 to 89 years, lived in 20 to 30 United States geographic areas, and enrolled through a virtual design. To assign participants to cohorts, the prospective study relied on clinical history that participants themselves reported in a screening survey and a study questionnaire. Each participant in the prospective study had whole blood, serum and a nasopharyngeal or oropharyngeal swab collected by mobile phlebotomists. Participants in the prospective study had the option to provide additional blood draws and questionnaires over a roughly 2-month period. Blood samples from the prospective study were shipped frozen or at room temperature prior to DNA extraction. The CDR3 runs 13 amino acids, cysteine and phenylalanine included. CDR3 DNA is the only sequence kept; it has 39 bases, read in frame from the first base. Sequences MNHEY (CDR1) and SMNVEV (CDR2) are obtained from the germline V gene (reference sequence). The junction carries 15 bases between V and J, which are trimmed by 7 bases and 5 bases respectively.

Note on this clone: Its antigen target is currently unknown. Per-nucleotide qualities are absent, and no much larger clonotype sits a single base away. Other DNA sequences in this sample translate to the same CDR3.

What the study reported, not specific to this receptor: The amount of clinical and demographic metadata varied by source and participant and was provided uncurated.

The immunoSEQ Assay, a bias-controlled multiplex PCR, was used to amplify TCRbeta CDR3 regions from genomic DNA. The published analysis was carried out like this. Within the assay, amplification of reference gene primers was used to estimate how many nucleated cells each sample contained. To quantify the absolute abundance of each unique TCRbeta CDR3 rearrangement, sequence reads were collapsed and filtered. For each sample, productive Simpson clonality was calculated by taking the square root of Simpson's diversity index across productive rearrangements. The table comes from immuneACCESS by way of TCRdb, which keeps in-frame sequences with V and J called. Part of the clones is missing from these tables; in studies checked, under half for an unresolved V gene and the rest for unknown reasons. Clonal size and the V and J genes are those of that table, whereas D and trimming came from the DNA. The sample table records around 230,000 clones; roughly 89% of these occur just once. About 9.4% of the sample is held by the ten biggest clonotypes.

Sequencing input: PBMCs or T cells enriched from blood (not recorded which). The chain employs TRBV27 and TRBJ2-7; the best D guess is TRBD1, with 5 bases matching. The sequence was collected from a man aged 18 to 29 with acute COVID-19. CDR3 loop: CASKRQGIHEQYF. The nucleotides read TGTGCCAGCAAAAGGCAGGGAATCCACGAGCAGTACTTC.